The clone carrying this TCR beta chain was detected only a few times. Its specificity is not known. Other DNA sequences from this sample encode an identical CDR3 as well. This entry comes from a study of shared clonotypes between healthy human individuals. Study information: There were three CD4 naive, three CD4 memory, two CD8 naive and one CD8 memory plates per donor. General study findings and limits: Estimated richness was generally greater in naive than memory subsets.

Some clones are missing from TCRdb's copy, which holds only in-frame ones; the method was immunoSEQ multiplex PCR. The sample lists 2,500,000 or so clones; approximately 93% were seen once. Healthy HIV-negative adults with no recent acute infections or vaccinations were recruited as donors. CD4+ cells underwent separation, giving CD45RA+ naive and CD45RA-negative memory subsets. CDR3 length: 12 amino acids. V lost 6 bases and J lost 1, with 7 bases in between. CDR1 and CDR2 from the germline V gene are SQVTM and ANQGSEA. The receptor was isolated from a man aged 18 to 29 in good health. Some clones in this sample may be carry-over from other donors' samples. The chain is built from TRBV29-1 and TRBJ1-5, with TRBD1 as a possible D gene (5 bases). Sequenced input: naive CD4+ T cells from PBMCs. Subset: CD45RA+ positively selected. CDR3 residues: CSVRDSNQPQHF. In nucleotides, the CDR3 is TGCAGCGTCAGGGACAGCAATCAGCCCCAGCATTTT.